The entry below gives a single T cell receptor beta chain sequence along with its context. The target antigen is unknown. The sample is drawn from a study of T cells after yellow fever vaccination. Study conclusions and caveats: Clones from primary vaccination mostly reappeared after the booster (96% CD4, around 90% CD8).

Production of TCR cDNA was by 5'RACE template switching, which also added a universal primer site and UMIs. TCRdb used MiXCR to reprocess the 5' RACE reads, holding one entry per CDR3 protein. The table has approximately 550,000 distinct CDR3 sequences, 13% seen once. Trimming removed 0 bases from V and 9 bases from J, with 16 bases in between. Germline CDR1 and CDR2: SGDLS and YYNGEE. CDR3 length: 15 amino acids. The sequence came from a man aged 25 to 40 who received the YFV17D yellow fever vaccine. Sequencing used PBMCs, obtained on the day of the yellow fever booster vaccination. The gene calls are TRBV9 and TRBJ2-1, with unresolved D. The CDR3 DNA sequence: TGTGCCAGCAGCGTAGGTGGGTCCCGGTCAGGTGAGCAGTTCTTC. Translated: CASSVGGSRSGEQFF. Using reference TRBV9 and TRBJ2-1 for the parts outside the CDR3, the full variable domain is DSGVTQTPKHLITATGQRVTLRCSPRSGDLSVYWYQQSLDQGLQFLIQYYNGEERAKGNILERFSAQQFPDLHSELNLSSLELGDSALYFCASSVGGSRSGEQFFGPGTRLTVL.